This T cell receptor (beta chain) was sequenced during a study of shared clonotypes between healthy human individuals. The CDR3 spans 15 residues. CDR1 SGHDT and CDR2 YYEEEE come from the germline V gene. V was shortened by 1 base and J by 4 bases, with 14 bases between the two germline ends. Some clones are missing from TCRdb's copy, which holds only in-frame ones; the method was immunoSEQ multiplex PCR. The data contain roughly 490,000 clones, 70% to 85% of them singletons. Sequencing was carried out using PBMCs. The sequence came from a woman in her thirties or forties in good health. Some clones in this sample may be carry-over from other donors' samples. The chain couples TRBV5-6 to TRBJ1-2, with D possibly matching TRBD1 (6 bases). CDR3 nucleotides: TGTGCCAGCAGCTTGTGGGGGGCGCGGAGCTATGGCTACACCTTC. Translating it yields CASSLWGARSYGYTF.